This is a list of T cell receptor beta chains from one sample in a study of T cell repertoires in cytomegalovirus infection. TCRdb used MiXCR to reprocess the reads, holding one entry per CDR3 protein. Here the sample spans 650,000 to 850,000 distinct CDR3 sequences, about 28% being singletons. These receptors have no identified antigens. The sample here was cultured CD8+ T cells from PBMCs, taken from culture after CMV antigen stimulation. The receptors here all came from a human donor in good health (CMV status not recorded). Some clones in this sample may be carry-over from other donors' samples. The CDR3 runs from the conserved cysteine through the conserved F or W. D genes are given only for firm matches.

D: TRBD1; V: TRBV7-4; J: TRBJ2-7; CDR3: CASSLVGTVGEQYF
D: NA; V: TRBV20-1; J: TRBJ2-5; CDR3: CSARAYGLQETQYF
D: TRBD1; V: TRBV19; J: TRBJ2-1; CDR3: CASRIRQGHYNEQFF
D: TRBD2; V: TRBV6-2/TRBV6-3; J: TRBJ2-7; CDR3: CASSLGTGLADEQYF
D: TRBD1; V: TRBV12-3/TRBV12-4; J: TRBJ2-5; CDR3: CASSKDRGRGETQYF
D: TRBD2; V: TRBV7-2; J: TRBJ2-5; CDR3: CASSRSGGAAETQYF
D: NA; V: TRBV5-6; J: TRBJ2-1; CDR3: CASSLVAGLSKKGNEQFF
D: TRBD1; V: TRBV4-2; J: TRBJ1-4; CDR3: CASSFGSGTVFGEDEKLFF
D: NA; V: TRBV10-3; J: TRBJ2-7; CDR3: CAISDSYEQYF
D: NA; V: TRBV12-3/TRBV12-4; J: TRBJ2-5; CDR3: CASTIQEGETQYF
D: TRBD2; V: TRBV24-1; J: TRBJ2-1; CDR3: CATSDLGEGITGQFF
D: TRBD2; V: TRBV6-6; J: TRBJ2-3; CDR3: CASSYLGAGVGDTQYF
D: TRBD2; V: TRBV7-2; J: TRBJ2-3; CDR3: CASSSPHGKRAGADTQYF
D: NA; V: TRBV5-6; J: TRBJ1-2; CDR3: CASSLGTLATVSYGGYTF
D: NA; V: TRBV6-4; J: TRBJ2-1; CDR3: CASSEASQSNEQFF
D: NA; V: TRBV12-3/TRBV12-4; J: TRBJ1-1; CDR3: CASSFQAGFTEAFF
D: NA; V: TRBV12-3/TRBV12-4; J: TRBJ2-7; CDR3: CASSSTIYEQYF
D: NA; V: TRBV6-5; J: TRBJ1-5; CDR3: CASSPAGGSNQPQHF
D: TRBD1; V: TRBV10-3; J: TRBJ2-1; CDR3: CAIRPRDSLYYNEQFF
D: TRBD1; V: TRBV7-9; J: TRBJ1-1; CDR3: CASSSGQHEAFF
D: NA; V: TRBV5-1; J: TRBJ1-2; CDR3: CASSPGGGDYGYTF
D: NA; V: TRBV6-6; J: TRBJ2-1; CDR3: CASNWVASYNEQFF
D: NA; V: TRBV7-6; J: TRBJ2-1; CDR3: CASSPLIGSYNEQFF
D: NA; V: TRBV6-1; J: TRBJ1-1; CDR3: CASSIHPMNTEAFF